The 5 T cell receptor beta chains below all came from one sample that was sequenced in a study of blood T cell repertoires in COVID-19. Libraries were prepared by immunoSEQ multiplex PCR; TCRdb keeps only in-frame clonotypes and omits some of them. The data show 70,000 to 95,000 clones, 70% to 85% seen once. The sequenced material came from peripheral blood. These receptors were obtained from a woman aged 50 to 65 with acute or convalescent COVID-19.

The genes are TRBV5-1 and TRBJ1-4, with D maybe TRBD1 (5 bases). The ends were cut back, 4 bases at V and 4 bases at J, with 11 bases in the middle. The CDR3 covers 14 residues. Germline V gene lookup returns CDR1 SGHRS and CDR2 YFSETQ. DNA of the CDR3: TGCGCCAGCAGCCTGACAGCCCTTAATGAAAAACTGTTTTTT. It specifies CASSLTALNEKLFF.

This chain links TRBV27 with TRBJ2-7; 9 bases fit TRBD1. Trimming cost V 6 bases and J 7 bases; bases outside gene matches: 13. The CDR3 is made up of 15 amino acids. Germline CDR1 reads MNHEY; CDR2 reads SMNVEV (reference sequence). CDR3 in amino acids: CASRGTGQGPLEQYF. CDR3 DNA: TGTGCCAGCAGGGGGACTGGACAGGGGCCCTTGGAGCAGTACTTC.

The V gene is TRBV7-3, the J gene TRBJ2-1; 10 nucleotides agree with TRBD2. Germline CDR1 SGHTA, CDR2 FQGTGA. This CDR3 region has 15 residues. V gave up 2 bases and J gave up 7 bases; unmatched junction bases: 5. The CDR3 region has the DNA TGTGCCAGCAGCTTAGCTAGCGGGAGTTTTAATGAGCAGTTCTTC. The encoded protein is CASSLASGSFNEQFF.

The chain recombines TRBV3-1 (or the pseudogene TRBV3-2) with TRBJ1-2; possibly TRBD1 for D (6 bases). Trimming removed 2 bases at V and 4 bases at J, with 11 bases between. The CDR3 has 14 residues. Germline-derived CDR1 and CDR2 are LGHDT and YNNKEL (reference sequence). CDR3 in DNA: TGTGCCAGCAGCCAACTAGACAGGATCTATGGCTACACCTTC. This codes for CASSQLDRIYGYTF.

A few counts support this clone. This chain uses TRBV30 with TRBJ1-6; 8 bases map to TRBD1. The CDR3 has 14 amino acids. The V segment lost 3 bases and the J segment 10 bases; nucleotides outside the gene matches: 8. Looked up from germline, CDR1 is GTSNPN and CDR2 is SVGIG (reference sequence). CDR3: CAWRARQGLSPLHF. CDR3 nucleotide sequence: TGTGCCTGGAGGGCCCGACAGGGGCTCTCACCCCTCCACTTT. The full variable domain, with the rest looked up from reference TRBV30 and TRBJ1-6, is SQTIHQWPATLVQPVGSPLSLECTVEGTSNPNLYWYRQAAGRGLQLLFYSVGIGQISSEVPQNLSASRPQDRQFILSSKKLLLSDSGFYLCAWRARQGLSPLHFGNGTRLTVT.